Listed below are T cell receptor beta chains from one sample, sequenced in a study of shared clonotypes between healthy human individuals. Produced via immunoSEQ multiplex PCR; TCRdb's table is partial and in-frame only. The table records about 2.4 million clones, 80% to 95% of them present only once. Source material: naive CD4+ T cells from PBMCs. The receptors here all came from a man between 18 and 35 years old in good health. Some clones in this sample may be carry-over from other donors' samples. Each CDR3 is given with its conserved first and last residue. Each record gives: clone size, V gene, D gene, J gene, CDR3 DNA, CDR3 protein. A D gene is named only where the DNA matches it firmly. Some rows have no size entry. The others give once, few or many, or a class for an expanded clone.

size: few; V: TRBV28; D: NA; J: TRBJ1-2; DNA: TGTGCCAGCAGTTTGGAGGGCGGCTACACCTTC; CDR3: CASSLEGGYTF
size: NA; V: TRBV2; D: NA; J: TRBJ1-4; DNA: TGTGCCAGCAGTGAAGGGAGGGGAGGCTTAAGTGAAAAACTGTTTTTT; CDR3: CASSEGRGGLSEKLFF
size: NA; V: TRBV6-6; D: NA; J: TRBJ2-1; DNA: TGTGCCAGCAGTTATCTGGGCTCCTACAATGAGCAGTTCTTC; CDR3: CASSYLGSYNEQFF
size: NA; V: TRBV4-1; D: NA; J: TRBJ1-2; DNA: TGCGCCAGCAGCCAAGACAGGGGAACTAACTATGGCTACACCTTC; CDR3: CASSQDRGTNYGYTF
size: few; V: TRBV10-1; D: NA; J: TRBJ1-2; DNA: TGCGCCAGCAGTGAGTCCCAGGGTAACTATGGCTACACCTTC; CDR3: CASSESQGNYGYTF
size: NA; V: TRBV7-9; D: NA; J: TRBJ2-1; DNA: TGTGCCAGCAGCCCCGGGACCTTAGGGGAGCAGTTCTTC; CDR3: CASSPGTLGEQFF
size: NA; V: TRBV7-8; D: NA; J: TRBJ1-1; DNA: TGTGCCAGCAGCCAACCGAACACTGAAGCTTTCTTT; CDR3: CASSQPNTEAFF
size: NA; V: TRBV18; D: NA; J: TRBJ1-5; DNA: TGTGCCAGCTCACCTCAACAGGGCTCACAGCCCCAGCATTTT; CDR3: CASSPQQGSQPQHF
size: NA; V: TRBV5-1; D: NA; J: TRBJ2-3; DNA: TGCGCCAGCAGCGCCACAGGACCACCCGCCACAGATACGCAGTATTTT; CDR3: CASSATGPPATDTQYF
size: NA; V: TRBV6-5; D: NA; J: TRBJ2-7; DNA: TGTGCCAGCAGTGGGACGGGAAATTCCTACGAGCAGTACTTC; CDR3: CASSGTGNSYEQYF
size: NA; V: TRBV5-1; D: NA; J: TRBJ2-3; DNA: TGCGCCACCAGCGAATCGAGCACAGATACGCAGTATTTT; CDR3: CATSESSTDTQYF
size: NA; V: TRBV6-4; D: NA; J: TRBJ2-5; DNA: TGTGCCAGCAGTGATCGGACAAGACAAGAGACCCAGTACTTC; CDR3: CASSDRTRQETQYF
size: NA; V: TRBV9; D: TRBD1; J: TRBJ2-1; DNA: TGTGCCAGCAGCGCTAGAGGGACAGGGGGCGGAGGTACCTACAATGAGCAGTTCTTC; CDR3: CASSARGTGGGGTYNEQFF
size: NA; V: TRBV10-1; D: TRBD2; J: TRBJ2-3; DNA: TGCGCCAGCAGGGCCCCGGAGGCGCGGGAGGGCACAGATACGCAGTATTTT; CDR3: CASRAPEAREGTDTQYF
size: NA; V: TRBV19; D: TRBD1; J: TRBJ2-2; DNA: TGTGCCAGTAGTAACCCGGGACAGCCCAACGGGGAGCTGTTTTTT; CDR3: CASSNPGQPNGELFF
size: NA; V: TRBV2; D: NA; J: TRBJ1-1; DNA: TGTGCCAGCAGTGCTTATCCAGGGTTGAACACTGAAGCTTTCTTT; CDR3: CASSAYPGLNTEAFF
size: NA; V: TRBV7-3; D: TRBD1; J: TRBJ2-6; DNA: TGTGCCAGCAGTCCAAGGGGACAGGGCCCCTCTGGGGCCAACGTCCTGACTTTC; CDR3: CASSPRGQGPSGANVLTF